This passage covers 28 T cell receptor beta chains from one sample sequenced in a study of CD8+ T cells in alopecia areata (dated by TCRdb to 2017 to 2018). The library was prepared using the immunoSEQ multiplex PCR assay. RNA was extracted from all samples and reverse transcribed into cDNA, which served as template for TCR sequencing. TCRdb carries this immuneACCESS record with in-frame sequences only. Its versions omit some clonotypes, under half of them owing to an unresolved V gene in the studies checked, with the rest unexplained. This sample comprises more than 95,000 clones, around 61% of them detected only once. Clones ranked in the top ten supply 2.5% to 3.5% of the sample. Sequenced sample: CD4+ T cells sorted from blood. Receptors were obtained from a human donor in good health.

The chain has TRBV11-2 and TRBJ1-1; no clear D. Germline V lookup: CDR1 SGHAT, CDR2 FQNNGV. V gave up 5 bases and J gave up 8 bases, with 12 bases separating them. The CDR3 is 12 residues long. This chain's CDR3 is CASSPEASEAFF. CDR3 sequence (DNA): TGTGCCAGCAGCCCCGAGGCCTCAGAAGCTTTCTTT.

The chain joins TRBV30 to TRBJ1-5; tentatively, D is TRBD1 (6 bases). Germline lookup yields CDR1 GTSNPN and CDR2 SVGIG (reference sequence). V was clipped by 2 bases and J by 6 bases, with 14 bases between them. The CDR3 spans 14 residues. The CDR3 coding sequence is TGTGCCTGGAGTTCAGGGGAACAGGGTCAGCCCCAGCATTTT. Protein product: CAWSSGEQGQPQHF.

The genes are TRBV5-1 and TRBJ2-3; 11 nucleotides line up with TRBD2. The CDR3 length is 18 residues. The V segment lost 1 base and the J segment 4 bases; nucleotides outside the gene matches: 11. In germline, CDR1 is SGHRS, CDR2 YFSETQ. The CDR3 coding sequence is TGCGCCAGCAGCTTGAGGTCCCCTCTAGCGGGGGGCTCAGATACGCAGTATTTT. Its protein is CASSLRSPLAGGSDTQYF.

The V and J genes are TRBV30 and TRBJ2-1; 9 bases are shared with TRBD2. This CDR3 region has 15 residues. CDR1 and CDR2 (germline): GTSNPN, SVGIG (reference sequence). The V and J ends lost 4 bases and 2 bases, in that order; junction bases with no gene match: 6. CDR3 nucleotides: TGTGCCTGGAATGTAAGCGGGGGGCCCTACAATGAGCAGTTCTTC. Amino acids: CAWNVSGGPYNEQFF.

This clone occurred a few times. This chain connects TRBV19 to TRBJ2-1; D may be TRBD1 (5 bases). The CDR3 consists of 12 residues. CDR1 is LNHDA and CDR2 is SQIVND in the germline V gene (reference sequence). Trimming removed 3 bases from V and 6 bases from J, with 6 bases in between. CDR3 nucleotide sequence: TGTGCCAGTAGTATGGACACCAATGAGCAGTTCTTC. It translates to CASSMDTNEQFF.

The chain joins TRBV10-3 to TRBJ2-7; the D is unclear. CDR3 length: 13 residues. The V end was cut by 4 bases, the J end by 2 bases, with 9 bases between. Germline V gene data show CDR1 as ENHRY and CDR2 as SYGVKD. In DNA form, the CDR3 reads TGTGCCATCAGTGTCACTACCGCCTACGAGCAGTACTTC. It is translated as CAISVTTAYEQYF.

The chain combines TRBV5-6 with TRBJ2-5, with no clear D. V was cut by 0 bases and J by 4 bases, with 4 bases left in between. The germline CDR1 and CDR2 sequences are SGHDT and YYEEEE. The CDR3 contains 12 residues. CDR3 sequence (DNA): TGTGCCAGCAGCTTGGCCGTAGAGACCCAGTACTTC. Amino acid sequence: CASSLAVETQYF.

The chain carries TRBV5-1 and TRBJ2-1; D is perhaps TRBD2 (6 bases). This CDR3 is built from 15 residues. Germline CDR1 reads SGHRS; CDR2 reads YFSETQ. The V gene lost 3 bases and the J gene lost 5 bases, with 15 bases spanning the gap. The CDR3 DNA reads TGCGCCAGCAGCTCCCAGGGACTGTCCAACAATGAGCAGTTCTTC. Its translation: CASSSQGLSNNEQFF.

V is TRBV4-1 and J is TRBJ2-1; D might be TRBD2 (5 bases). Looked up from germline, CDR1 is MGHRA and CDR2 is YSYEKL. The CDR3 runs to 16 residues. V lost 0 bases, J lost 2 bases, and 11 bases lay in between. As DNA, the CDR3 is TGCGCCAGCAGCCAAGATCCCACTAGAGCCTACAATGAGCAGTTCTTC. This gives the protein CASSQDPTRAYNEQFF.

The chain joins TRBV23-1 to TRBJ2-7; the D is unclear. TRBV23-1 is an open reading frame, and its role is uncertain. The CDR3 contains 16 residues. Trimming stripped 1 base from V and 9 bases from J, with 22 bases between. In nucleotides, the CDR3 is TGCGCCAGCAGTCAATGCGAAGTCCCAGGCGAACGAGGGCAGTACTTC. Translating gives CASSQCEVPGERGQYF.

V usage is TRBV30 and J usage is TRBJ1-2, with TRBD1 as a possible D gene (6 bases). Germline CDR1 and CDR2: GTSNPN and SVGIG (reference sequence). This CDR3 comprises 14 residues. Trimming took 0 bases from V and 8 from J, leaving 16 bases between them. For the CDR3, the DNA is TGTGCCTGGAGTGTAGGGGGAGGGTCGAGAGGCTACACCTTC. This codes for CAWSVGGGSRGYTF.

This clone occurred a few times. The V call is TRBV2, the J call TRBJ1-5, with D perhaps matching TRBD1 (5 bases). There are 15 residues in the CDR3. CDR1 SNHLY and CDR2 FYNNEI come from the germline V gene. With 0 bases removed from V and 0 bases from J, the gap between germline ends came to 6 bases. The CDR3 here is CASSEAGVSNQPQHF. In DNA, the CDR3 is TGTGCCAGCAGTGAAGCGGGGGTTAGCAATCAGCCCCAGCATTTT.

V usage is TRBV30 and J usage is TRBJ2-3; no clear D gene. This CDR3 has 13 residues. Trimming removed 0 bases from V and 7 bases from J, with 11 bases in between. The germline gives CDR1 GTSNPN, CDR2 SVGIG (reference sequence). Here the CDR3 reads CAWSVSPSNTQYF. CDR3 in DNA: TGTGCCTGGAGTGTCAGCCCTTCGAATACGCAGTATTTT.

The chain employs TRBV9 and TRBJ2-7, with D possibly being TRBD2 (6 bases). V was cut by 2 bases and J by 1 base, with 10 bases left in between. The CDR3 runs 14 residues. Germline V gene data show CDR1 as SGDLS and CDR2 as YYNGEE. The DNA for the CDR3 is TGTGCCAGCAGCGTTAGCGGTGGGTCCTACGAGCAGTACTTC. Translating gives CASSVSGGSYEQYF. Combining the CDR3 with reference TRBV9 and TRBJ2-7 gives the whole variable domain DSGVTQTPKHLITATGQRVTLRCSPRSGDLSVYWYQQSLDQGLQFLIQYYNGEERAKGNILERFSAQQFPDLHSELNLSSLELGDSALYFCASSVSGGSYEQYFGPGTRLTVT.

The V call is TRBV6-5, the J call TRBJ2-7; 9 bases line up with TRBD1. Germline V gene data show CDR1 as MNHEY and CDR2 as SVGAGI. The CDR3 sequence is 13 residues long. The V segment lost 6 bases and the J segment 2 bases; nucleotides outside the gene matches: 2. The CDR3, as DNA: TGTGCCAGCAGGGACAGGGGCCCCTACGAGCAGTACTTC. It codes for CASRDRGPYEQYF.

The chain recombines TRBV30 with TRBJ2-3; D is ambiguous. The CDR3 has 14 residues. The ends were cut back, 3 bases at V and 0 bases at J, with 10 bases in the middle. CDR1 GTSNPN and CDR2 SVGIG come from the germline V gene (reference sequence). The CDR3 region has the DNA TGTGCCTGGAGGGGAAGTTATAGCACAGATACGCAGTATTTT. This gives the protein CAWRGSYSTDTQYF.

The CDR3 is CASRGFVVAGELFF. The CDR3 region has the DNA TGTGCCAGCAGGGGCTTTGTAGTCGCCGGGGAGCTGTTTTTT. The rearrangement joins TRBV2 to TRBJ2-2, with D unclear. Deletions cut 6 bases from V and 6 bases from J, with 14 bases between. The germline gives CDR1 SNHLY, CDR2 FYNNEI. There are 14 residues in the CDR3. The variable domain in full, with the rest retrieved from reference TRBV2 and TRBJ2-2, is EPEVTQTPSHQVTQMGQEVILRCVPISNHLYFYWYRQILGQKVEFLVSFYNNEISEKSEIFDDQFSVERPDGSNFTLKIRSTKLEDSAMYFCASRGFVVAGELFFGEGSRLTVL.

This chain joins TRBV27 and TRBJ1-4; 7 bases match TRBD1. The CDR3 runs to 14 residues. Unmatched junction bases numbered 1, after V lost 4 bases and J lost 2 bases. Germline-derived CDR1 and CDR2 are MNHEY and SMNVEV (reference sequence). CDR3 sequence reads: CASSSGGTNEKLFF. The CDR3 region has the DNA TGTGCCAGCAGTTCAGGGGGGACTAATGAAAAACTGTTTTTT.

This clone was recorded once. The J gene is TRBJ1-1, the V gene TRBV7-6; the D gene is possibly TRBD1 (6 bases). Deletions cut 5 bases from V and 11 bases from J, with 21 bases between. The CDR3 covers 14 residues. Germline lookup yields CDR1 SGHVS and CDR2 FNYEAQ. CDR3 sequence: CASSTGTPPSVAFF. The CDR3 DNA reads TGTGCCAGCAGCACCGGGACACCTCCCTCTGTGGCTTTCTTT. The entire variable domain, with the rest obtained from reference TRBV7-6 and TRBJ1-1, is as follows: GAGVSQSPRYKVTKRGQDVALRCDPISGHVSLYWYRQALGQGPEFLTYFNYEAQQDKSGLPNDRFSAERPEGSISTLTIQRTEQRDSAMYRCASSTGTPPSVAFFGQGTRLTVV.

The chain couples TRBV4-2 to TRBJ2-7, with 8 bases aligning to TRBD2. The CDR3 is made up of 20 amino acids. V was clipped by 0 bases and J by 1 base; unmatched bases: 17. Germline V gene sequence: CDR1 LGHNA, CDR2 YNFKEQ. CDR3 DNA: TGTGCCAGCAGCCAAGATCCCCGTGGGGACCCGGGGGGGAAGTCCTACGAGCAGTACTTC. Protein sequence: CASSQDPRGDPGGKSYEQYF.

This clone was recorded a few times. The chain is built from TRBV19 and TRBJ1-1; possibly TRBD1 for D (5 bases). Germline values: CDR1 LNHDA, CDR2 SQIVND (reference sequence). Trimming took off 0 bases at V and 1 base at J, with 12 bases between the two ends. This CDR3 has 16 residues. CDR3 amino acids: CASSIDEGRRNTEAFF. The CDR3 region has the DNA TGTGCCAGTAGTATAGATGAGGGGCGCCGGAACACTGAAGCTTTCTTT.

This clone was seen only a few times. V usage is TRBV9 and J usage is TRBJ1-1, with 7 bases fitting TRBD1. Germline CDR1 and CDR2: SGDLS and YYNGEE. The V gene end was trimmed by 0 bases and the J gene end by 5 bases; junction bases not matched to a gene: 7. The CDR3 has 15 amino acids. The DNA for the CDR3 is TGTGCCAGCAGCGTAGTGGGCAGGGGGGATACTGAAGCTTTCTTT. Translated, it gives CASSVVGRGDTEAFF.

J is TRBJ1-5 and V is TRBV6-1; D might be TRBD1 (6 bases). The CDR3 totals 14 residues. V lost 6 bases, J lost 6 bases, and 15 bases lay in between. Per germline, CDR1 MNHNS and CDR2 SASEGT. The CDR3 nucleotides are TGTGCCAGCAGGACCGGGGGCCGTGGTCAGCCCCAGCATTTT. Its translation: CASRTGGRGQPQHF.

This chain uses TRBV11-2 with TRBJ2-1, with D uncertain. This CDR3 contains 12 residues. Germline assignment: CDR1 SGHAT and CDR2 FQNNGV. V lost 5 bases and J lost 10, with 12 bases in between. CDR3 bases: TGTGCCAGCAGCCCCTTGGCTCGGGAGCAGTTCTTC. It is translated as CASSPLAREQFF.

The V call is TRBV29-1, the J call TRBJ1-2; tentative D call: TRBD1 (5 bases). Between the trimmed V and J ends, which lost 7 bases and 8 bases, there was a span of 14 bases. This CDR3 is built from 11 residues. Germline lookup yields CDR1 SQVTM and CDR2 ANQGSEA. CDR3 DNA: TGCAGCGCCTGGACGGAGGGGGGCTACACCTTC. Translating gives CSAWTEGGYTF.

The chain uses TRBV7-9 and TRBJ1-3; no definite D call. Germline CDR1 SEHNR, CDR2 FQNEAQ (reference sequence). The CDR3 runs 13 residues. V was trimmed by 5 bases and J by 6 bases, leaving 11 bases between them. CDR3 bases: TGTGCCAGCAGCCTTCTACTCGCAAACACCATATATTTT. Translated, it gives CASSLLLANTIYF.

As DNA, the CDR3 is TGTGCCACCAGCGAAGGACTAGGGGTCTCAGGAGATACGCAGTATTTT. It encodes CATSEGLGVSGDTQYF. This chain uses TRBV15 with TRBJ2-3, with TRBD2 identical over 7 bases. This CDR3 has 16 amino acids. CDR1 and CDR2 (germline): LNHNV, YYDKDF (reference sequence). Unmatched junction bases numbered 13, after V lost 5 bases and J lost 5 bases.

The rearrangement joins TRBV30 to TRBJ2-1; D is unresolved. Per germline, CDR1 GTSNPN and CDR2 SVGIG (reference sequence). V dropped 1 base and J dropped 5 bases, with 12 bases sitting between them. CDR3 length: 14 amino acids. DNA for the CDR3: TGTGCCTGGAGTGGTATGGTATCCCACAATGAGCAGTTCTTC. Translation: CAWSGMVSHNEQFF.